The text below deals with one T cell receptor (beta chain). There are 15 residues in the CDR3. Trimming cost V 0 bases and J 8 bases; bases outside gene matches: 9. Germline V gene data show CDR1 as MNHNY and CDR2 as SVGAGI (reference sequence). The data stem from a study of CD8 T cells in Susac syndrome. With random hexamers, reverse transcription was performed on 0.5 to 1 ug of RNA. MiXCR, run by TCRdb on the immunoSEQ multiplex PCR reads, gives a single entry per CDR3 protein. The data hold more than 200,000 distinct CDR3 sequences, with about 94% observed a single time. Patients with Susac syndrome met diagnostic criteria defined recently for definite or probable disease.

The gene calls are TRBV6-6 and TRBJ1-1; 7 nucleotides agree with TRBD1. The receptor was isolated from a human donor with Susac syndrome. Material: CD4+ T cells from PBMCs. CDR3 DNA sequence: TGTGCCAGCAGTTACTCCCTGGGAGGGGGCGCGGAAGCTTTCTTT. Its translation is CASSYSLGGGAEAFF.